Below, one T cell receptor (beta chain) is given with its context. The antigen is unknown. Unique molecular identifiers tagged the TCRbeta library. MiXCR, run by TCRdb on the PCR reads, gives a single entry per CDR3 protein. In the table there are approximately 170,000 distinct CDR3 sequences, 11% of which are singletons. This specimen comes from a study of T-cell reconstitution after alpha-beta-depleted transplantation in children. Overall study findings and caveats: After transplant, at about two months, alpha-beta T cells were reportedly derived from several hundred expanded graft clones. T-cell numbers and diversity one year post-transplant derived largely from freshly generated T cells.

CDR3 length: 21 amino acids. V shed 2 bases, J shed 9 bases, and the junction held 25 bases outside the gene matches. Here the sequenced sample was PBMCs, taken before TCRalphabeta/CD19-depleted stem cell transplant. The chain links TRBV23-1 to TRBJ1-6, with 7 bases identical to TRBD1. TRBV23-1 is designated an ORF whose function remains uncertain. The receptor was isolated from a boy between 2 and 10 years old with acute myeloid leukemia, due to receive a stem cell transplant. CDR3: CASSQPPNRGLGYSATSPLHF. The CDR3 coding sequence is TGCGCCAGCAGTCAACCCCCGAACAGGGGCTTGGGGTATTCGGCCACTTCACCCCTCCACTTT.